The rows below give T cell receptor beta chains drawn from one sample of a study of Ad26.COV2.S vaccination and SARS-CoV-2 variants. Assay used: immunoSEQ multiplex PCR; TCRdb lists only in-frame clones, some missing. The sample records roughly 400,000 clones, around nine tenths being singletons. The source material was peripheral blood, sampled in a trial of Ad26.COV2.S vaccine versus placebo. The receptors were sampled from a person aged 18-65 years who received the Ad26.COV2.S COVID-19 vaccine or a placebo. Both conserved end residues are part of each CDR3. Not all rows give a size; the values are once, few, many and, for expanded clones, a class.

>TRBV27|-|TRBJ2-7
CASSETGTSEQYF
>TRBV5-4|once|TRBJ2-3
CASSLASGRTDTQYF
>TRBV7-2|-|TRBJ2-7
CASSLAAGSYEQYF
>TRBV5-4|-|TRBJ2-3
CASSLGGTRLAGGPDTQYF
>TRBV11-3|-|TRBJ2-5
CASSPRDRSKGTQYF
>TRBV6-1|once|TRBJ1-2
CASSEPGFGYTF
>TRBV11-2|-|TRBJ2-1
CASSLELGEQFF
>TRBV3-1/TRBV3-2|-|TRBJ2-1
CASSPTTSGHNEQFF
>TRBV4-2|-|TRBJ1-6
CASSQDATYNSPLHF
>TRBV7-9|few|TRBJ1-2
CASSLEGNYGYTF
>TRBV5-8|-|TRBJ1-1
CASSLVGVLNTEAFF
>TRBV6-5|-|TRBJ2-2
CASRVLVNTGELFF
>TRBV5-1|few|TRBJ1-2
CASSLDRLNYGYTF
>TRBV11-3|-|TRBJ2-1
CASSLAGGYNEQFF
>TRBV5-4|-|TRBJ2-7
CASSSGTSEIYEQYF
>TRBV3-1/TRBV3-2|-|TRBJ2-1
CASSQAGTSSYNEQFF
>TRBV6-5|-|TRBJ2-7
CASSYAGTASYEQYF
>TRBV29-1|-|TRBJ1-1
CSADRANTEAFF
>TRBV19|-|TRBJ2-1
CASSTLAGAHNEQFF
>TRBV30|-|TRBJ2-2
CAIRVWDRRSGELFF
>TRBV5-5|-|TRBJ2-5
CASSLEKQETQYF
>TRBV27|-|TRBJ2-1
CASSSSLTYNEQFF
>TRBV29-1|once|TRBJ2-3
CSVAGGPDTQYF
>TRBV28|-|TRBJ1-3
CASERGLSGNTIYF
>TRBV5-1|-|TRBJ1-1
CASSPEGGQVEAFF
>TRBV6-6|once|TRBJ2-2
CASTGEGGELFF
>TRBV19|-|TRBJ2-7
CASTTRGVHEQYF
>TRBV11-2|-|TRBJ1-6
CASTPGTGGSPLHF
>TRBV7-9|-|TRBJ2-1
CASSLGQLEQFF
>TRBV11-3|-|TRBJ2-2
CASSLGDDTGELFF
>TRBV6-5|-|TRBJ2-1
CASSPGGSYNEQFF
>TRBV3-1/TRBV3-2|-|TRBJ2-7
CASSPSGGIEQYF
>TRBV13|-|TRBJ2-2
CASSLAVSFLNTGELFF
>TRBV19|once|TRBJ1-1
CASILGHHRGTEAFF
>TRBV6-6|-|TRBJ1-5
CASSYPGLANQPQHF
>TRBV5-4|-|TRBJ2-1
CASSGKGTSGRSSYNEQFF
>TRBV9|-|TRBJ2-3
CASSVAPSGRTDTQYF
>TRBV6-5|-|TRBJ2-7
CASRGVVSYEQYF
>TRBV25-1|-|TRBJ2-7
CATQGGSYEQYF
>TRBV5-1|-|TRBJ2-5
CASSLAGGRGGETQYF
>TRBV10-3|-|TRBJ2-3
CAIRQASTDTQYF
>TRBV30|-|TRBJ1-2
CASSKVGYTF
>TRBV5-4|-|TRBJ2-7
CASSLVGQFSYEQYF
>TRBV2|-|TRBJ2-1
CASRKPGGNEQFF
>TRBV11-2|-|TRBJ2-7
CASSHTFYEQYF
>TRBV5-1|-|TRBJ1-3
CASSLAPGNTIYF
>TRBV7-6|few|TRBJ2-7
CASSLGRAEQYF
>TRBV19|-|TRBJ1-4
CASSGGVGEKLFF
>TRBV6-6|-|TRBJ2-7
CASNHSPGGGYEQYF
>TRBV27|-|TRBJ2-1
CASTSSSYNEQFF
>TRBV30|-|TRBJ2-1
CAWSRYNEQFF
>TRBV5-5|few|TRBJ2-7
CASSPDPASGSYEQYF
>TRBV12-3/TRBV12-4|-|TRBJ2-7
CASSLIGGYEQYF
>TRBV3-1/TRBV3-2|-|TRBJ2-6
CASSQARTGGSAGANVLTF
>TRBV15|-|TRBJ2-5
CATSREGETQYF
>TRBV10-3|once|TRBJ2-2
CATRTGTANTGELFF
>TRBV27|-|TRBJ1-5
CASSPGSRAQPQHF